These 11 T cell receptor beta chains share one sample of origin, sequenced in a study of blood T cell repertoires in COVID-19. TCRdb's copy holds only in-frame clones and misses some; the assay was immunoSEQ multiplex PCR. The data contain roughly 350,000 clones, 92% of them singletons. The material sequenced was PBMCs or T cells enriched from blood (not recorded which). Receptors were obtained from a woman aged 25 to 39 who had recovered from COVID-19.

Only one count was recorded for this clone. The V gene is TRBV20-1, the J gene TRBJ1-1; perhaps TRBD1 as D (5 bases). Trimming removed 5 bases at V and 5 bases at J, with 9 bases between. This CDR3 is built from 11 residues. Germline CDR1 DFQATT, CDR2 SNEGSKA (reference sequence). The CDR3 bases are TGCAGTGCTCCAGGGCGGACTGAAGCTTTCTTT. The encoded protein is CSAPGRTEAFF.

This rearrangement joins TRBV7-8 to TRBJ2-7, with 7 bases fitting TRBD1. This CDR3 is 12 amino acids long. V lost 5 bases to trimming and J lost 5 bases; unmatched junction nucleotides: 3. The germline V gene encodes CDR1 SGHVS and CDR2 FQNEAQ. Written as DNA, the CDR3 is TGTGCCAGCAGCCGGGACAGCGACGAGCAGTACTTC. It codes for CASSRDSDEQYF.

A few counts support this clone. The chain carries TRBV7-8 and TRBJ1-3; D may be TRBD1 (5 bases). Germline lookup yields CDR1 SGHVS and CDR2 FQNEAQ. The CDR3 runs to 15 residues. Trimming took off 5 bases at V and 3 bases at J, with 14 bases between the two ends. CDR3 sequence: CASSRDRLNGNTIYF. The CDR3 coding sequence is TGTGCCAGCAGCCGCGACAGATTGAATGGAAACACCATATATTTT.

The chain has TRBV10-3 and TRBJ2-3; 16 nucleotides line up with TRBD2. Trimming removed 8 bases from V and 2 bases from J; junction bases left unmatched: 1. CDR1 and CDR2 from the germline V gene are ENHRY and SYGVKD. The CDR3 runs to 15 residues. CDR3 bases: TGTGCCATCGGGACTAGCGGGGGGGCCACAGATACGCAGTATTTT. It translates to CAIGTSGGATDTQYF.

CDR3 nucleotides: TGCGCCAGCAGCTCTAGCGGGGGGGCCCACGAGCAGTACTTC. Its translation is CASSSSGGAHEQYF. The rearrangement uses TRBV5-1 and TRBJ2-7; 12 bases are a match to TRBD2. J gave up 5 bases and V 3 bases, and 3 bases lay outside the gene matches. This CDR3 comprises 14 residues. Germline CDR1 reads SGHRS; CDR2 reads YFSETQ.

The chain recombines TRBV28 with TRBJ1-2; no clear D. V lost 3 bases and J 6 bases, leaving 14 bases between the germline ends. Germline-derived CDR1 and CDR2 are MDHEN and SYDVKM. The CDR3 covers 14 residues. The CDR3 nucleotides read TGTGCCAGCAGTTTGGAAGGAGGCCCTGATGGCTACACCTTC. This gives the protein CASSLEGGPDGYTF.

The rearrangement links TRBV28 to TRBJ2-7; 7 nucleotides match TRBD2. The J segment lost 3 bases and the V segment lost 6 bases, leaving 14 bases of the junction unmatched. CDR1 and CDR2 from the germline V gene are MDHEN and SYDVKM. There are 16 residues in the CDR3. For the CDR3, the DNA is TGTGCCAGCAGCCGCATTACGGGGAGGGCCGACTACGAGCAGTACTTC. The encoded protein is CASSRITGRADYEQYF.

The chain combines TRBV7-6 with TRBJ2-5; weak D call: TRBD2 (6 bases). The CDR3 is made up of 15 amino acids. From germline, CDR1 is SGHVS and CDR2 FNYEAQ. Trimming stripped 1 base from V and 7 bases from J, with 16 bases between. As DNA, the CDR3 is TGTGCCAGCAGCTTAGGGGATTCGGGGGTAGGGACCCAGTACTTC. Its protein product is CASSLGDSGVGTQYF.

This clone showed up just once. The CDR3 spells CASSDKAFYGYTF. DNA for the CDR3: TGTGCCAGCAGCGACAAGGCCTTCTATGGCTACACCTTC. The rearrangement uses TRBV28 and TRBJ1-2, with D uncertain. The CDR3 length is 13 residues. V was shortened by 6 bases and J by 4 bases, with 12 bases between the two germline ends. Germline lookup yields CDR1 MDHEN and CDR2 SYDVKM.

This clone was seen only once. The CDR3 nucleotides read TGTGCCAGCACCCCCCGAAATAGATCACCCCTCCACTTT. This gives the protein CASTPRNRSPLHF. The chain couples TRBV12-3 or TRBV12-4 to TRBJ1-6, with unresolved D. The CDR3 loop spans 13 amino acids. V dropped 7 bases and J dropped 10 bases, with 14 bases sitting between them.

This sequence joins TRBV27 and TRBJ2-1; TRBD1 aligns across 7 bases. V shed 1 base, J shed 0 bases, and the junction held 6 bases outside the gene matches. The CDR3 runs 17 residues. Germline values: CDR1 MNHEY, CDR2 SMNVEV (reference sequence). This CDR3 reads CASSLYSQGVSYNEQFF. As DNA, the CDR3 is TGTGCCAGCAGTTTATACAGCCAGGGGGTCTCCTACAATGAGCAGTTCTTC.